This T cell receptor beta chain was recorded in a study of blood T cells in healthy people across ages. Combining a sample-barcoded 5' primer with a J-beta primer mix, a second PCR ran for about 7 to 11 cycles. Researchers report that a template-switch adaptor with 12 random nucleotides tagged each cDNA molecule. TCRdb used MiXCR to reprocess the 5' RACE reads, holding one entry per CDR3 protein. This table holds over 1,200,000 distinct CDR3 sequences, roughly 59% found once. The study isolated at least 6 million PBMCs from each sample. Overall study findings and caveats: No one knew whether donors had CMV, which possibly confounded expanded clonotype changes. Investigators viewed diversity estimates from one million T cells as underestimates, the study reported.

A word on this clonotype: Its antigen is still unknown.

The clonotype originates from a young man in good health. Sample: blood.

The CDR3 DNA sequence: TGCGCCAGCAGCCCGAACGCAGCGGGAGGGTACAATGAGCAGTTCTTC. Its protein product is CASSPNAAGGYNEQFF. The chain combines TRBV5-1 with TRBJ2-1, with 10 bases fitting TRBD2. Germline V gene lookup returns CDR1 SGHRS and CDR2 YFSETQ. The CDR3 is made up of 16 amino acids. After removal of 4 bases from V and 4 bases from J, the junction contained 8 bases not matched to a gene.